The clone carrying this T cell receptor delta chain was detected a few times. The antigen is unknown. The sorted cells were CD3+ Vdelta1+ Vdelta2- thymocytes from alphabeta-depleted thymus. Germline V gene sequence: CDR1 TSWWSYY, CDR2 QGS. V shed 3 bases, J shed 6 bases, and the junction held 13 bases outside the gene matches. CDR3 length equals 17 residues. This sample is part of a study of Vδ1+ human thymocytes. Findings and limits, study-wide: Donors shared many TRG clonotypes but few TRD clonotypes. Bulk repertoire data may be misinterpreted because of unexpected Vdelta2 sequences. Thymic TRG and TRD repertoires appeared highly polyclonal. Despite high sort purity, roughly 19% of thymic T cell receptor delta sequences were Vdelta2.

The template was reverse-transcribed extracted RNA. CDR3 amplicons came from multiplex PCR with pooled V-gene forward and constant-region reverse primers. TCRdb called clones anew from the multiplex PCR reads with CATT. The top ten clones hold about 0.4% of a sample with 45,000 to 60,000 delta-chain clones, about 14% of them seen once. J is TRDJ1 and V is TRDV1; TRDD3 matches 10 bases. The clonotype was recovered from a girl under two years old who had congenital heart surgery. The sequenced sample was Vdelta1+ gamma-delta thymocytes from the thymus. Indicated subset: FACS-sorted CD3+ TCRalphabeta- TCRVdelta1+ TCRVdelta2- thymocytes. CDR3 amino acids: CALGEQGPGDTFNKLIF. In DNA form, the CDR3 reads TGTGCTCTTGGGGAGCAAGGTCCGGGGGATACGTTTAATAAACTCATCTTT.